A single sample is the source of the 8 T cell receptor beta chains below, sequenced in a study of T cells after yellow fever vaccination (dated by TCRdb to between 2018 and 2020). The library was generated by 5' RACE. Sequencing was performed on an Illumina HiSeq 2500. Starting from the raw public reads, TCRdb applied fastp trimming at Q25, assembled clones with MiXCR and retained in-frame beta chains. Each entry is one CDR3 protein sequence, shown with its most common DNA and genes. The sample data list 150,000 or so distinct CDR3 sequences, and more than 5.5% of these were observed just once. The ten largest make up roughly 2.5% of the sample. The intended sense of this specimen's treatment or condition label: live attenuated yellow fever vaccine strain. Sequencing used CD4+ T cells sorted from PBMCs, obtained about 5 days after the first yellow fever vaccination. These receptors originate from a man younger than 30 who received the YFV17D yellow fever vaccine.

In the case of this clonotype: One base away lies a much larger clone, so this may be a sequencing read error. The chain recombines TRBV12-3 or TRBV12-4 with TRBJ1-1; D gene uncertain. Deletions cut 6 bases from V and 10 bases from J, with 12 bases between. This CDR3 is built from 11 residues. In DNA, the CDR3 is TGTGCCAGCAGGAACAGTGCCCGAGCTTTCTTT. It yields the protein CASRNSARAFF.

The gene calls are TRBV10-3 and TRBJ2-5; either TRBD1 or TRBD2 may supply D (5 bases each). V was cut by 5 bases and J by 2 bases, with 9 bases left in between. CDR3 length: 13 amino acids. Germline V gives CDR1 ENHRY, CDR2 SYGVKD. CDR3 sequence: CAISRDEQETQYF. As DNA, the CDR3 is TGTGCCATCAGTCGGGACGAACAAGAGACCCAGTACTTC.

This clonotype appeared many times. The chain employs TRBV27 and TRBJ1-4; D gene unclear. CDR1 is MNHEY, CDR2 SMNVEV, per germline (reference sequence). CDR3 size: 15 residues. V was shortened by 5 bases and J by 7 bases, with 17 bases between the two germline ends. CDR3 sequence (DNA): TGTGCCAGCAGTCGCCGCCGGGGTATGGGTGAAAAACTGTTTTTT. Translating gives CASSRRRGMGEKLFF.

There are many counts of this clonotype. The chain uses TRBV28 and TRBJ2-1; the D gene is possibly TRBD2 (5 bases). This CDR3 contains 21 residues. V lost 8 bases to trimming and J lost 4 bases, with 36 bases between them. Per the germline V gene, CDR1 is MDHEN and CDR2 is SYDVKM. DNA of the CDR3: TGTGCCAGCGGACTCCCCGACCGCCGGATTTCGTCCTCCCTCGGTTACAATGAGCAGTTCTTC. Its protein is CASGLPDRRISSSLGYNEQFF.

This clonotype was counted ten times or more. This rearrangement joins TRBV5-1 to TRBJ1-1, with no clear D. Per germline, CDR1 SGHRS and CDR2 YFSETQ. Between the trimmed V and J ends, which lost 0 bases and 1 base, there was a span of 4 bases. This CDR3 has 13 amino acids. The CDR3 here is CASSLAENTEAFF. CDR3 DNA sequence: TGCGCCAGCAGCTTGGCGGAGAACACTGAAGCTTTCTTT.

At least ten counts were recorded for this clonotype. The V and J genes are TRBV7-2 and TRBJ2-4; D remains unclear. The CDR3 has 13 amino acids. V lost 1 base to trimming and J lost 12 bases, with 13 bases between them. Germline V gene lookup returns CDR1 SGHTA and CDR2 FQGNSA. CDR3 DNA: TGTGCCAGCAGCTTAGTGGCCGGTAGGAATCAGTACTTC. Its protein is CASSLVAGRNQYF.

This clonotype turned up a few times. In DNA, the CDR3 is TGTGCCACCCGGCGGCAGGACTCAACCCGGGGCTACACCTTC. Its translation: CATRRQDSTRGYTF. The gene calls are TRBV7-8 and TRBJ1-2; D is ambiguous. CDR3 size: 14 residues. Trimming removed 10 bases at V and 8 bases at J, with 23 bases between. Germline assignment: CDR1 SGHVS and CDR2 FQNEAQ.

The chain recombines TRBV6-1 with TRBJ2-5; D perhaps matches TRBD2 (7 bases). CDR3 length: 15 residues. Germline V lookup: CDR1 MNHNS, CDR2 SASEGT. V lost 1 base and J 1 base, leaving 10 bases between the germline ends. Here the CDR3 DNA reads TGTGCCAGCAGTGAAGGGGGGGGCCTCCAAGAGACCCAGTACTTC. Amino acids: CASSEGGGLQETQYF.